What follows are 12 T cell receptor beta chains derived from one specimen sequenced in a study of CD8+CD57+ T cells in acquired aplastic anemia. Investigators profiled TCR beta VDJ and CDR3 from genomic DNA template. Using its own MiXCR run on the reads, TCRdb lists one record per CDR3 protein. The sample contains under 250,000 distinct CDR3 sequences, 65% of which appear only once. The authors sequenced patients whose flow cytometry had shown CD8+CD57+ cell expansion. The specimen sequenced was sorted CD4+, CD8+, or CD8+CD57+ T cells (not recorded which) from PBMCs. These receptors originate from a human donor with aplastic anemia.

This chain links TRBV5-1 with TRBJ1-1, with D tentatively TRBD1 (5 bases). V gave up 3 bases and J gave up 4 bases, with 13 bases separating them. Germline V gives CDR1 SGHRS, CDR2 YFSETQ. The length of the CDR3 is 14 residues. Here the CDR3 reads CASSSSTAGTEAFF. In nucleotides, the CDR3 is TGCGCCAGCAGCTCGTCGACAGCCGGCACTGAAGCTTTCTTT.

This clonotype was seen a single time. The chain combines TRBV15 with TRBJ2-7; TRBD1 aligns across 7 bases. Per germline, CDR1 LNHNV and CDR2 YYDKDF (reference sequence). The CDR3 totals 13 residues. Losses at the gene ends were 2 bases for V and 3 bases for J; bases not matched to a gene: 1. The CDR3 here is CATSRQGDYEQYF. The CDR3 DNA is TGTGCCACCAGCAGACAGGGGGACTACGAGCAGTACTTC. Combining the CDR3 with reference TRBV15 and TRBJ2-7 gives the whole variable domain DAMVIQNPRYQVTQFGKPVTLSCSQTLNHNVMYWYQQKSSQAPKLLFHYYDKDFNNEADTPDNFQSRRPNTSFCFLDIRSPGLGDTAMYLCATSRQGDYEQYFGPGTRLTVT.

This chain connects TRBV3-1 to TRBJ2-7; 9 bases align to TRBD2. This CDR3 is 15 amino acids long. Germline V gene sequence: CDR1 LGHDT, CDR2 YNNKEL (reference sequence). Germline trimming cut 2 bases from V and 6 bases from J; bases unmatched to any gene: 8. CDR3 sequence (DNA): TGTGCCAGCAGCCAATATAGCGGGGGTTTCTCCGAGCAGTACTTC. This sequence encodes CASSQYSGGFSEQYF.

In its sample, this clonotype was seen a few times. The V gene is TRBV4-1, the J gene TRBJ2-7; TRBD1 matches 9 bases. V shed 1 base and J 6 bases; nucleotides not matched to a gene: 4. The CDR3 runs 14 residues. The germline V gene encodes CDR1 MGHRA and CDR2 YSYEKL. CDR3 protein: CASSQVQGAGEQYF. The CDR3 nucleotides are TGCGCCAGCAGCCAAGTACAGGGGGCTGGCGAGCAGTACTTC.

This chain links TRBV20-1 with TRBJ2-1; 9 positions agree with TRBD2. This CDR3 is 15 amino acids long. Per the germline V gene, CDR1 is DFQATT and CDR2 is SNEGSKA (reference sequence). The V segment lost 1 base and the J segment 3 bases; nucleotides outside the gene matches: 4. CDR3 nucleotide sequence: TGCAGTGCTAGAGGGCTTAGCGGGGGCTACAATGAGCAGTTCTTC. It translates to CSARGLSGGYNEQFF.

This chain joins TRBV15 and TRBJ1-2, with a weak D call TRBD1 (5 bases). CDR1 and CDR2 (germline): LNHNV, YYDKDF (reference sequence). This CDR3 has 15 residues. V lost 3 bases, J lost 4 bases, and 15 bases lay in between. CDR3 DNA sequence: TGTGCCACCAGCAGGGACACTTGGGAACCCTATGGCTACACCTTC. This encodes CATSRDTWEPYGYTF.

This rearrangement joins TRBV19 to TRBJ2-7; D is undetermined. CDR1 LNHDA and CDR2 SQIVND come from the germline V gene (reference sequence). The CDR3 loop spans 14 amino acids. Trimming took off 0 bases at V and 4 bases at J, with 10 bases between the two ends. Here the CDR3 DNA reads TGTGCCAGTAGTATAGATAGGGTGGGGTACGAGCAGTACTTC. Its protein is CASSIDRVGYEQYF.

This chain joins TRBV2 and TRBJ2-7; D possibly corresponds to TRBD2 (6 bases). From germline, CDR1 is SNHLY and CDR2 FYNNEI. There are 14 residues in the CDR3. V was clipped by 8 bases and J by 5 bases, with 19 bases between them. CDR3 sequence: CASWTGTAIDEQYF. CDR3 DNA sequence: TGTGCCAGCTGGACCGGGACTGCCATCGACGAGCAGTACTTC.

The V gene is TRBV24-1, the J gene TRBJ2-5, with unresolved D. The germline V gene has CDR1 KGHDR and CDR2 SFDVKD. There are 13 residues in the CDR3. V was cut by 7 bases and J by 4 bases, with 12 bases left in between. CDR3 sequence (DNA): TGTGCCACCAGCGAGCCTACCGCAGAGACCCAGTACTTC. It specifies CATSEPTAETQYF.

Comment on this clonotype: Sequence at one end of the junction differs from germline and may be a read error. V gene TRBV7-9 combines with J gene TRBJ2-5; 8 positions agree with TRBD2. Germline CDR1 is SEHNR and CDR2 is FQNEAQ (reference sequence). The CDR3 is 14 amino acids. CDR3 sequence reads: CVSSLWREEETQYF. The CDR3 bases are TGTGTCAGCAGCTTATGGCGGGAGGAAGAGACCCAGTACTTC.

This clonotype was seen only a few times. The chain links TRBV2 to TRBJ1-1, with a weak D call TRBD1 (6 bases). Germline-derived CDR1 and CDR2 are SNHLY and FYNNEI. The CDR3 runs to 15 residues. V was pared by 8 bases and J by 5 bases, with 21 bases between. CDR3 loop: CASEQGRGWTTEAFF. CDR3 bases: TGTGCCAGCGAACAGGGTAGAGGATGGACTACTGAAGCTTTCTTT.

The chain's CDR3 is CASSVDSNYGYTF. CDR3 nucleotide sequence: TGTGCCAGCAGTGTCGACAGTAACTATGGCTACACCTTC. The rearrangement joins TRBV9 to TRBJ1-2; perhaps TRBD1 as D (5 bases). Germline CDR1 and CDR2: SGDLS and YYNGEE. The CDR3 sequence is 13 residues long. The V end lost 5 bases, the J end lost 1 base, and 9 bases lay between the germline ends.